Following are 10 T cell receptor beta chains from one sample sequenced in a study of identical twins. Using its own MiXCR run on the 5' RACE reads, TCRdb lists one record per CDR3 protein. This sample has 450,000 or so distinct CDR3 sequences, with approximately 17% found just once. Sequencing was done on a sample of naive T cells sorted from blood. These receptors originate from a man aged 50 or older in good health.

This clonotype has ten or more counts. The chain is built from TRBV12-3 or TRBV12-4 and TRBJ1-2; maybe TRBD1 (5 bases). This CDR3 comprises 15 residues. Trimming pared 6 bases from V and 5 bases from J, leaving 19 bases between. This CDR3 is CASSPLDRLNYGYTF. The CDR3 DNA sequence: TGTGCCAGCAGCCCCCTTGACAGACTAAATTATGGCTACACCTTC.

The CDR3 sequence: CSVGTSGRAGGEQYF. The CDR3 DNA reads TGCAGCGTGGGGACTAGCGGGAGGGCCGGAGGGGAGCAGTACTTC. This rearrangement joins TRBV29-1 to TRBJ2-7; 16 bases fit TRBD2. The CDR3 contains 15 residues. CDR1 SQVTM and CDR2 ANQGSEA come from the germline V gene. The junction had 9 bases not matched to a gene; V was cut back by 6 bases and J by 7 bases.

The chain links TRBV6-5 to TRBJ1-1; D remains ambiguous. The CDR3 spans 14 residues. Germline V lookup: CDR1 MNHEY, CDR2 SVGAGI. V lost 2 bases and J lost 0, with 7 bases in between. CDR3 in DNA: TGTGCCAGCAGTTACACAGACATGAACACTGAAGCTTTCTTT. Its protein product is CASSYTDMNTEAFF.

This clonotype was counted between two and nine times. The chain is built from TRBV7-2 and TRBJ1-1, with no clear D. The V and J ends lost 6 bases and 4 bases respectively, with 3 bases between them. This CDR3 contains 10 residues. CDR1 is SGHTA and CDR2 is FQGNSA in the germline V gene. The CDR3 protein is CASSFTEAFF. As DNA, the CDR3 is TGTGCCAGCAGTTTCACTGAAGCTTTCTTT.

On this clonotype: A read error may produce the germline difference seen at one junction end. The chain has TRBV5-1 and TRBJ2-3, with 8 bases lining up with TRBD2. Per the germline V gene, CDR1 is SGHRS and CDR2 is YFSETQ. The CDR3 runs 15 residues. In DNA form, the CDR3 reads TGCGCCAGCAGCTTGACTAGCGGCAACACAGATACGCACTATTTT. This encodes CASSLTSGNTDTHYF.

This clonotype has at least ten counts. This chain links TRBV3-1 with TRBJ2-1; TRBD2 agrees at 7 bases. After removal of 6 bases from V and 4 bases from J, the junction contained 9 bases not matched to a gene. Germline-derived CDR1 and CDR2 are LGHDT and YNNKEL (reference sequence). This CDR3 is 15 amino acids long. The CDR3 loop is CASSDTGGPYNEQFF. DNA of the CDR3: TGTGCCAGCAGTGATACGGGGGGTCCATACAATGAGCAGTTCTTC.

This clonotype was counted a few times. The chain couples TRBV6-5 to TRBJ2-3; 8 bases map to TRBD2. CDR1 MNHEY and CDR2 SVGAGI come from the germline V gene. V shed 5 bases and J 1 base; nucleotides not matched to a gene: 5. The CDR3 runs 15 residues. The CDR3 spells CASSNPREGTDTQYF. CDR3 nucleotides: TGTGCCAGCAGTAACCCGCGGGAGGGCACAGATACGCAGTATTTT.

This clonotype has just a few counts. V and J are TRBV10-3 and TRBJ2-1, with 8 positions matching TRBD1. CDR1 is ENHRY, CDR2 SYGVKD, per germline. J was trimmed by 7 bases and V by 2 bases; bases with no gene match: 7. CDR3 size: 15 residues. The CDR3 here is CAISEQGAVRNEQFF. CDR3 DNA sequence: TGTGCCATCAGTGAGCAGGGGGCAGTTAGAAATGAGCAGTTCTTC.

The CDR3 DNA reads TGTGCCAGCAGATACTTGATTAGAGGCGGCCCCCTCCACTTT. Translated, it gives CASRYLIRGGPLHF. The V gene is TRBV12-3 or TRBV12-4, the J gene TRBJ1-6; D ambiguous. The CDR3 sequence is 14 residues long. V lost 6 bases, J lost 13 bases, and 19 bases lay in between.

V usage is TRBV5-1 and J usage is TRBJ2-7; the D gene is possibly TRBD1 (6 bases). CDR3 length equals 15 residues. Germline CDR1 reads SGHRS; CDR2 reads YFSETQ. V lost 0 bases, J lost 2 bases, and 12 bases lay in between. CDR3 residues: CASSLGTGKTYEQYF. In nucleotides, the CDR3 is TGCGCCAGCAGCTTGGGAACAGGGAAAACCTACGAGCAGTACTTC.